The rows below give T cell receptor beta chains drawn from one sample of a study of T cells after yellow fever vaccination. TCRdb redid the calling of the 5' RACE reads with MiXCR, one entry per CDR3 protein. Among about 360,000 distinct CDR3 sequences listed, under 7.5% were seen once. This material consisted of PBMCs, taken 5 days after the yellow fever booster vaccination. Receptors were obtained from a man under 40 who received the YFV17D yellow fever vaccine. Both conserved end residues are part of each CDR3. D genes are given only for firm matches. Size values are once, few and many counts, or a class for expanded clones, and some rows have none.

clone_size d_call j_call v_call cdr3_length cdr3_nt cdr3_aa
. TRBD1 TRBJ2-2 TRBV20-1 16 TGCAGTGCTAGCGACCCCGGGACAGCGAACACCGGGGAGCTGTTTTTT CSASDPGTANTGELFF
few . TRBJ2-5 TRBV12-3/TRBV12-4 13 TGTGCCAGCAGTGGACACAACCAAGAGACCCAGTACTTC CASSGHNQETQYF
few . TRBJ2-7 TRBV3-1 15 TGTGCCAGCAGCCTCTGGAGGGCCACGTCCTACGAGCAGTACTTC CASSLWRATSYEQYF
many . TRBJ2-2 TRBV5-1 15 TGCGCCAGCAGCTTGGCAGCGGCGAGCACCGGGGAGCTGTTTTTT CASSLAAASTGELFF
few TRBD2 TRBJ2-2 TRBV2 15 TGTGCCAGCATCGGGACTAGCGAGAACACCGGGGAGCTGTTTTTT CASIGTSENTGELFF
. TRBD2 TRBJ2-1 TRBV20-1 17 TGCAGTGCTAGAGATCGGGGACTAGCGGGAGTTATCAATGAGCAGTTCTTC CSARDRGLAGVINEQFF
few . TRBJ2-1 TRBV18 15 TGTGCCAGCTCGGCAGGAACGGGGGATCTCAATGAGCAGTTCTTC CASSAGTGDLNEQFF
many . TRBJ2-5 TRBV10-3 15 TGTGCCATCAGTGAGCGCGCCCGAGATCAAGAGACCCAGTACTTC CAISERARDQETQYF
. TRBD2 TRBJ2-3 TRBV18 18 TGTGCCAGCTCACCATTCGTGACTAGCGGGAAAAGCACAGATACGCAGTATTTT CASSPFVTSGKSTDTQYF
few TRBD2 TRBJ2-3 TRBV4-3 15 TGCGCCAGCAGCCAAACATGGACTAGCGGGGATACGCAGTATTTT CASSQTWTSGDTQYF
. TRBD2 TRBJ2-5 TRBV5-1 16 TGCGCCAGCAGCGTTAGCGGGAGGGCCCGCGGGGAGACCCAGTACTTC CASSVSGRARGETQYF
. TRBD1 TRBJ2-7 TRBV18 13 TGTGCCAGCTCCCAGGGGGCGAACTACGAGCAGTACTTC CASSQGANYEQYF
many TRBD1 TRBJ1-3 TRBV7-9 15 TGTGCCAGCAGCTTAGGACAGGGGGCTGGAAACACCATATATTTT CASSLGQGAGNTIYF
few . TRBJ1-5 TRBV10-2 15 TGCGCCAGCAGTGAAGGACAGTGGGCCAATCAGCCCCAGCATTTT CASSEGQWANQPQHF
many TRBD1 TRBJ1-1 TRBV20-1 14 TGCAGTGCTCCGAGTGGGACAGCGAACACTGAAGCTTTCTTT CSAPSGTANTEAFF
few . TRBJ2-1 TRBV7-2 15 TGTGCCAGCAGCTTAAACGGGCTCTCCTACAATGAGCAGTTCTTC CASSLNGLSYNEQFF
. TRBD2 TRBJ2-1 TRBV5-1 17 TGCGCCAGCAGCTTGGACCCGGGCGGGGGGTCCTACAATGAGCAGTTCTTC CASSLDPGGGSYNEQFF
many . TRBJ2-1 TRBV9 17 TGTGCCAGCAGCGCAAGAGGGGATCCTAGAGGAAACAATGAGCAGTTCTTC CASSARGDPRGNNEQFF
many TRBD2 TRBJ2-7 TRBV20-1 12 TGCAGTGCCACGGGAGGGAAGGTCGAGCAGTACTTC CSATGGKVEQYF
. . TRBJ2-7 TRBV9 13 TGTGCCAGCAGCGTAGTAGGTTCAGGGGAGCAGTACTTC CASSVVGSGEQYF
many . TRBJ2-5 TRBV18 16 TGTGCCAGCTCACCACGCAGCAGCCTAGGGGAGGCGGCCCAGTACTTC CASSPRSSLGEAAQYF
many . TRBJ2-7 TRBV6-2/TRBV6-3 13 TGTGCCAGCACCCAAACCACTTACTACGAGCAGTACTTC CASTQTTYYEQYF
many . TRBJ2-1 TRBV4-3 13 TGCGCCAGCAGCCAAGAGGCCTACAATGAGCAGTTCTTC CASSQEAYNEQFF
. . TRBJ2-5 TRBV7-9 12 TGTGCCAGCAGCTGGCTGAGGGAGACCCAGTACTTC CASSWLRETQYF
many TRBD2 TRBJ2-3 TRBV5-1 15 TGCGCCAGCAGCTTGCCTAGCGGGAGTCCAGATACGCAGTATTTT CASSLPSGSPDTQYF
few . TRBJ2-6 TRBV29-1 13 TGCAGCGTTGCAAGTGCTGGGGCCAACGTCCTGACTTTC CSVASAGANVLTF
many . TRBJ2-3 TRBV6-2/TRBV6-3 16 TGTGCCAGCAACAATATAGCGAAAGCCAGCACAGATACGCAGTATTTT CASNNIAKASTDTQYF
many . TRBJ2-1 TRBV5-1 14 TGCGCCAGCAGCTTAGGGACTTTCTACAATGAGCAGTTCTTC CASSLGTFYNEQFF